This TCR beta chain was recorded in a study of T cell changes during pregnancy in multiple sclerosis. V gave up 2 bases and J gave up 4 bases, with 12 bases separating them. The CDR3 length is 14 residues. Germline CDR1 reads MNHEY; CDR2 reads SMNVEV (reference sequence). Sequencing was performed with immunoSEQ multiplex PCR; in TCRdb, only in-frame clones are kept and a portion is missing. The data contain about 34,000 clones, about nine tenths of them singletons. Sequences were derived from CD8+ T cells from peripheral blood mononuclear cells, sampled after pregnancy. The chain carries TRBV27 and TRBJ2-7; a possible D gene is TRBD2 (6 bases). The receptor comes from a female donor with multiple sclerosis, enrolled in a pregnancy study. CDR3 protein: CASSLGTGNYEQYF. The CDR3 DNA reads TGTGCCAGCAGTTTAGGGACTGGGAATTACGAGCAGTACTTC.